Described below is a single T cell receptor beta chain sequence and its context. The antigen this receptor binds is unknown. Within one base of it there is no much larger clone, and no base qualities were kept. The instrument was an Illumina NovaSeq 6000. TCRalpha and TCRbeta cDNA libraries were constructed by 5'RACE with constant-segment primers, with sample barcodes and unique molecular identifiers being introduced. Trizol reagent was used to extract RNA from every sample. Amplification of the libraries took two PCR steps, and the second step added a second sample barcode plus Illumina TruSeq adapters. Sequencing of the libraries was done on an Illumina NovaSeq, producing 2 x 150 bp paired-end reads. The authors' pipeline ran thus. With migec v1.2.7, reads were demultiplexed and then collapsed into UMI-guided consensus sequences. Using mixcr v2.1.11, the UMI consensuses were aligned to TRA and TRB V and J templates and assembled into clonotypes. A clonotype was counted as expanded or contracted only when both edgeR and NoisET called the clonotype significant, with the noise models trained on biological replicates. For edgeR calls, the thresholds were a false discovery rate-adjusted p below 0.01 and a log2 fold-change of 1. PCA with hierarchical clustering of max-normalized trajectories of the 1000 most abundant clonotypes was used as exploratory dynamics analysis. Separately sequenced CD4+ and CD8+ repertoires were used to assign the CD4 or CD8 phenotype of responding clones. TCRdb cleaned the public reads at Q25 with fastp, built clones with MiXCR and kept in-frame beta chains. Identical CDR3 proteins give one entry, which carries the most common genes and DNA. TCRdb's processing, not the authors' own work, is the source of the V and J calls. In all, the sample holds over 300,000 distinct CDR3 sequences, and under 25% of those were seen once. The ten most abundant clones make up roughly a fifth of the sample.

From the cysteine through the phenylalanine, the CDR3 covers 13 amino acids. CDR3 DNA only is kept here, 39 bases in frame from base 1. Trimming at the junction amounts to 4 bases on V and 6 bases on J, and the germline ends lie 12 bases apart. CDR1 LGHNA and CDR2 YSLEER were looked up in the germline V gene. The data originate from a study of T-cell memory formation after mild COVID-19 (dated by TCRdb to the early 2020s). Broadly, across the study: TCR sequence clusters from the two donors were largely donor specific. In a couple of donors, T-cell clones that expanded and contracted after mild COVID-19 were tracked by sequencing TCRalpha and TCRbeta repertoires over time. Two young, previously healthy adult volunteers made up the cohort, one male and one female.

Ficoll-Paque density gradient centrifugation was the method used to isolate PBMCs. The paper as a whole reports these results and caveats: Some responding clones were detected in pre-infection memory, which suggested that pre-existing cross-reactive memory T cells had joined the SARS-CoV-2 response. SARS-CoV-2 specificity was not confirmed for the second-wave clones peaking on day 37. Contracting CD4+ clones were located mainly in the CM and EM memory subsets, whereas CD8+ clones were found to be enriched in EMRA. Clones that contracted from day 15 to 85 showed balanced CD4/CD8 phenotypes, whereas a second wave of clones that expanded from day 15 to 37 leaned towards CD4+. The study included only a couple of mild cases, and larger cohorts that include severe cases with pre-infection samples were judged to be necessary.

The source material was PBMCs or a T cell subset sorted from them (not recorded which). This sequence originates from a man aged 18 to 35 who had mild COVID-19 (a few samples of this study predate the infection). The sample titles of this study are shuffled in the database, so cell type and time point are left out; the donor was told from shared clones. Recombination joined TRBV4-3 with TRBJ1-2; TRBD1 could be the D gene, as 5 bases match. The DNA sequence is as follows: TGCGCCAGCAGCCGAGCAGCGGGGGATGGCTACACCTTC. Its translation is CASSRAAGDGYTF.